This T cell receptor beta chain emerged from a study of cytomegalovirus exposure and HLA in healthy donors. Study outcomes and limitations: Later on, a genetic analysis was performed. It linked a missense variant in DCLRE1C with V- and J-gene trimming of TCR beta. Most likely, a cluster of highly shared sequence variants arose as a sequencing artifact. Researchers reportedly found TCR beta sequences accurately predicted most subjects' HLA-A and HLA-B alleles.

This CDR3 is built from 14 residues. CDR1 is MNHEY and CDR2 is SMNVEV in the germline V gene (reference sequence). V was clipped by 2 bases and J by 2 bases; unmatched bases: 2. Concerning this clone: Its antigen is not known.

PCR amplification relied on 60 Vbeta primers (plus 13 Jbeta primers). TCRdb's copy holds only in-frame clones and misses some; the assay was immunoSEQ multiplex PCR. The sample shows over 150,000 clones, about 81% of them seen only once. The J gene is TRBJ2-7, the V gene TRBV27, with 8 bases fitting TRBD2. This clonotype originated in a girl aged 2 to 9 in good health and CMV-seropositive. The sequencing input was PBMCs. CDR3 bases: TGTGCCAGCAGTTTACGGGAGGGTACCTACGAGCAGTACTTC. Translated: CASSLREGTYEQYF.